This TCR beta chain stems from a study of cytomegalovirus exposure and HLA in healthy donors. The length of the CDR3 is 14 residues. The germline CDR1 and CDR2 sequences are LNHNV and YYDKDF (reference sequence). With 8 bases clipped from V and 5 bases from J, the junction kept 8 bases outside the gene matches. The PCR had 60 Vbeta and 13 Jbeta primers. The method was immunoSEQ multiplex PCR; TCRdb's version includes in-frame clones alone and lacks a portion of them. The data hold under 120,000 clones, with roughly 85% observed a single time. The chain combines TRBV15 with TRBJ2-2; 7 bases align to TRBD2. The TCR was taken from a woman aged 40 to 50 in good health and CMV-seronegative. Sequenced sample: PBMCs. DNA for the CDR3: TGTGCCACCGGGAGGGGAGGTTATACCGGGGAGCTGTTTTTT. Residues: CATGRGGYTGELFF.